What follows is one T cell receptor beta chain and its context. This sample is drawn from a study of T cell responses to AZD1222 COVID-19 vaccine. The V gene's germline CDR1 is SGHRS and CDR2 YFSETQ. CDR3 size: 14 residues. V was shortened by 4 bases and J by 5 bases, with 14 bases between the two germline ends. Libraries were prepared by immunoSEQ multiplex PCR; TCRdb keeps only in-frame clonotypes and omits some of them. Of about 130,000 clones listed, around 94% are singletons. The source is an adult in good health. The chain uses TRBV5-1 and TRBJ2-3; possibly TRBD1 or TRBD2 for D (6 bases each). The starting material was peripheral blood, obtained on day 0 of AZD1222 vaccination. The CDR3 protein is CASSLQGGQDTQYF. The CDR3 coding sequence is TGCGCCAGCAGCCTCCAAGGGGGGCAAGATACGCAGTATTTT.